The clone carrying this T cell receptor beta chain was seen a few times. This sample is part of a study of CD4 and CD8 cells across lung adenocarcinoma regions. Each CDR3 protein gets one entry after TCRdb re-called the PCR reads with MiXCR. The table includes 20,000 to 25,000 distinct CDR3 sequences, more than 45% detected once. Samples came from patients with localized non-small cell lung adenocarcinoma. This CDR3 is 15 amino acids long. Germline V gene lookup returns CDR1 ENHRY and CDR2 SYGVKD. V lost 11 bases, J lost 10 bases, and 21 bases stayed unmatched. The chain is built from TRBV10-3 and TRBJ2-3, with 7 bases that match TRBD1. The clonotype originates from a male donor with lung adenocarcinoma. The CD4 and CD8 labels of this study may be unreliable. Sequenced sample: CD4+ T cells from the center of a lung tumor. DNA of the CDR3: TGTGCCCGGGGCCTCCAGTCTGTGAGTACAGGGGCGCAGTATTTT. Its translation: CARGLQSVSTGAQYF.